Each of the 32 T cell receptor beta chains below was sequenced from the same sample in a study of cytomegalovirus exposure and HLA in healthy donors. The PCR made use of 60 Vbeta and 13 Jbeta primers. TCRdb's table, derived via immunoSEQ multiplex PCR, lists solely in-frame clones and lacks some. Of under 200,000 clones listed, 80% to 85% were seen once; the top ten hold 6.3%. Sequencing used PBMCs. These receptor sequences come from a middle-aged man in good health and CMV-seropositive.

This chain connects TRBV28 to TRBJ1-2, with D perhaps matching TRBD1 (6 bases). This CDR3 comprises 14 residues. V lost 3 bases and J 6 bases, leaving 14 bases between the germline ends. Germline V gene sequence: CDR1 MDHEN, CDR2 SYDVKM. CDR3 region: CASSFGGGADGYTF. As DNA, the CDR3 is TGTGCCAGCAGTTTTGGGGGGGGCGCGGATGGCTACACCTTC.

The genes are TRBV7-6 and TRBJ1-1; D perhaps matches TRBD1 (5 bases). Trimming pared 8 bases from V and 2 bases from J, leaving 12 bases between. The CDR3 consists of 13 residues. The germline gives CDR1 SGHVS, CDR2 FNYEAQ. This chain's CDR3 is CASGITGNTEAFF. CDR3 nucleotides: TGTGCCAGCGGAATTACAGGTAACACTGAAGCTTTCTTT.

The V call is TRBV2, the J call TRBJ1-3; D is ambiguous. With 6 bases removed from V and 6 bases from J, the gap between germline ends came to 12 bases. The CDR3 runs 13 residues. Germline CDR1 SNHLY, CDR2 FYNNEI. The CDR3 DNA follows: TGTGCCAGCAGACAGACCCTGGAAAACACCATATATTTT. Its translation is CASRQTLENTIYF.

This clone was observed a handful of times. This chain connects TRBV7-2 to TRBJ2-5; TRBD2 matches at 9 bases. The CDR3 runs 16 residues. V shed 1 base and J 2 bases; nucleotides not matched to a gene: 5. Germline loops: CDR1 SGHTA, CDR2 FQGNSA. CDR3 sequence (DNA): TGTGCCAGCAGCTTAGACGGGGCGGGGGGGCAAGAGACCCAGTACTTC. It encodes CASSLDGAGGQETQYF.

The chain recombines TRBV5-1 with TRBJ1-1; 10 bases agree with TRBD1. V was clipped by 3 bases and J by 6 bases; unmatched bases: 5. CDR1 SGHRS and CDR2 YFSETQ come from the germline V gene. The CDR3 is 14 amino acids. CDR3 nucleotide sequence: TGCGCCAGCAGCTCTAGACAGGGGGCCTCTGAAGCTTTCTTT. Encoded protein: CASSSRQGASEAFF.

As concerns this clone: Other DNA sequences of this sample code for an identical CDR3. The chain uses TRBV9 and TRBJ1-1; D is unclear. Trimming stripped 0 bases from V and 0 bases from J, with 15 bases between. The germline CDR1 and CDR2 sequences are SGDLS and YYNGEE. CDR3 length: 17 residues. CDR3 sequence reads: CASSVGTGARMNTEAFF. The DNA of the CDR3 is TGTGCCAGCAGCGTAGGGACGGGAGCTCGCATGAACACTGAAGCTTTCTTT.

J is TRBJ1-5 and V is TRBV19; TRBD1 aligns across 8 bases. In germline, CDR1 is LNHDA, CDR2 SQIVND (reference sequence). The junction had 4 bases not matched to a gene; V was cut back by 8 bases and J by 4 bases. This CDR3 has 13 residues. CDR3 sequence: CASRDRTNQPQHF. CDR3 DNA: TGTGCCAGTCGGGACAGGACGAATCAGCCCCAGCATTTT.

Only one count was recorded for this clone. The CDR3: CASSSPDRGMSEQYF. The CDR3 nucleotides are TGTGCCAGCAGCTCCCCGGACAGGGGTATGAGCGAGCAGTACTTC. The rearrangement links TRBV7-9 to TRBJ2-7; 9 bases are a match to TRBD1. Germline values: CDR1 SEHNR, CDR2 FQNEAQ (reference sequence). Trimming at V came to 4 bases and at J to 6 bases, leaving 10 bases not matched to a gene. This CDR3 comprises 15 residues.

The rearrangement links TRBV4-1 to TRBJ2-5, with TRBD1 matching over 9 bases. The CDR3 loop spans 17 amino acids. CDR1 is MGHRA, CDR2 YSYEKL, per germline. Unmatched junction bases numbered 12, after V lost 2 bases and J lost 5 bases. The chain's CDR3 is CASSQTESGTGRETQYF. In DNA form, the CDR3 reads TGCGCCAGCAGCCAAACGGAATCCGGGACAGGGAGGGAGACCCAGTACTTC.

This chain joins TRBV4-3 and TRBJ1-6, with no clear D. The CDR3 has 14 residues. Germline V lookup: CDR1 LGHNA, CDR2 YSLEER. The ends were cut back, 1 base at V and 11 bases at J, with 12 bases in the middle. CDR3 DNA: TGCGCCAGCAGCCAAGCTCTTTTCCAGGCACCCCTCCACTTT. Protein product: CASSQALFQAPLHF.

In its sample, this clone was seen once. V gene TRBV5-7 combines with J gene TRBJ1-6; D remains ambiguous. TRBV5-7 is given ORF status, its function remaining uncertain. V lost 3 bases to trimming and J lost 7 bases, with 17 bases between them. The CDR3 length is 16 residues. The CDR3 DNA is TGTGCCAGCAGCTCGGGGTTGACGAAAGAGAATTCACCCCTCCACTTT. The encoded protein is CASSSGLTKENSPLHF.

This clone has a handful of counts. The chain recombines TRBV7-2 with TRBJ2-7; 8 bases are shared with TRBD1. Germline CDR1 SGHTA, CDR2 FQGNSA. The CDR3 is 16 amino acids. V was pared by 1 base and J by 2 bases, with 7 bases of the junction left unmatched. As DNA, the CDR3 is TGTGCCAGCAGCTTAGTGGCCGGGACAGGACCCTACGAGCAGTACTTC. Amino acid sequence: CASSLVAGTGPYEQYF.

DNA for the CDR3: TGTGCCAGCAGAGTTACTGCGGGGGGCCCAGATACGCAGTATTTT. This codes for CASRVTAGGPDTQYF. This rearrangement joins TRBV2 to TRBJ2-3; TRBD2 matches at 8 bases. J lost 4 bases, V lost 6 bases, and 9 bases had no gene match. The CDR3 totals 15 residues. The germline V gene encodes CDR1 SNHLY and CDR2 FYNNEI.

In DNA, the CDR3 is TGTGCCAGCATTGAGGGAGGCACAGATACGCAGTATTTT. Encoded protein: CASIEGGTDTQYF. The chain combines TRBV27 with TRBJ2-3; tentative D call: TRBD2 (5 bases). V lost 7 bases and J lost 1, with 9 bases in between. Germline V gene data show CDR1 as MNHEY and CDR2 as SMNVEV (reference sequence). This CDR3 has 13 amino acids.

V and J are TRBV9 and TRBJ2-3; perhaps TRBD1 as D (5 bases). Trimming left V 1 base short and J 5 bases short, with 14 bases between. This CDR3 comprises 15 residues. Germline CDR1 and CDR2: SGDLS and YYNGEE. Here the CDR3 reads CASSVRPGWQDTQYF. DNA of the CDR3: TGTGCCAGCAGCGTACGGCCAGGGTGGCAAGATACGCAGTATTTT.

This chain connects TRBV4-2 to TRBJ2-3; 8 bases are shared with TRBD1. The CDR3 length is 15 residues. Germline lookup yields CDR1 LGHNA and CDR2 YNFKEQ. Losses at the gene ends were 0 bases for V and 5 bases for J; bases not matched to a gene: 4. CDR3 residues: CASSQEDRVIDTQYF. The DNA of the CDR3 is TGTGCCAGCAGCCAAGAGGACAGGGTAATAGATACGCAGTATTTT.

The rearrangement joins TRBV19 to TRBJ2-3, with D unclear. Germline CDR1 reads LNHDA; CDR2 reads SQIVND (reference sequence). V shed 0 bases and J shed 6 bases, with 16 bases lying between them. The CDR3 runs 16 residues. The chain's CDR3 is CASSIDPRIRLDTQYF. The DNA of the CDR3 is TGTGCCAGTAGTATAGACCCCCGGATTAGACTGGATACGCAGTATTTT.

This clone was observed a single time. The chain employs TRBV28 and TRBJ1-1, with 10 bases fitting TRBD1. The V gene's germline CDR1 is MDHEN and CDR2 SYDVKM. The CDR3 loop spans 13 amino acids. V was pared by 5 bases and J by 6 bases, with 3 bases of the junction left unmatched. The CDR3 nucleotides read TGTGCCAGCAGTCCTGGACAGGGGGCTGAAGCTTTCTTT. This translates into CASSPGQGAEAFF.

The chain links TRBV30 to TRBJ2-7, with unresolved D. Germline-derived CDR1 and CDR2 are GTSNPN and SVGIG (reference sequence). This CDR3 is 12 amino acids long. With 2 bases removed from V and 9 bases from J, the gap between germline ends came to 14 bases. The CDR3 nucleotides are TGTGCCTGGAGTTTTGATCGAACGGGGCAGTACTTC. This codes for CAWSFDRTGQYF.

The chain has TRBV28 and TRBJ2-7, with 9 positions matching TRBD2. Germline CDR1 MDHEN, CDR2 SYDVKM. The CDR3 totals 14 residues. V lost 3 bases to trimming and J lost 9 bases; unmatched junction nucleotides: 9. CDR3 sequence reads: CASSFAAGGDPQYF. Written as DNA, the CDR3 is TGTGCCAGCAGTTTCGCGGCGGGGGGGGACCCGCAGTACTTC.

The chain recombines TRBV9 with TRBJ2-3, with D perhaps TRBD1 (5 bases). The CDR3 sequence is 14 residues long. With 0 bases removed from V and 6 bases from J, the gap between germline ends came to 11 bases. In germline, CDR1 is SGDLS, CDR2 YYNGEE. CDR3 DNA: TGTGCCAGCAGCGTAGAGGGGCTTGGTGATACGCAGTATTTT. This translates into CASSVEGLGDTQYF.

This clone was recorded only once. The CDR3 nucleotides read TGTGCCATCAGTGAGTCTAGCGGGGGGGAGGATACGCAGTATTTT. Its translation is CAISESSGGEDTQYF. The chain joins TRBV10-3 to TRBJ2-3, with 11 bases lining up with TRBD2. J was trimmed by 6 bases and V by 0 bases; bases with no gene match: 2. The germline CDR1 and CDR2 sequences are ENHRY and SYGVKD. The CDR3 sequence is 15 residues long.

This chain connects TRBV2 to TRBJ2-3; 13 bases agree with TRBD2. CDR1 and CDR2 from the germline V gene are SNHLY and FYNNEI. Germline trimming cut 8 bases from V and 9 bases from J; bases unmatched to any gene: 8. This CDR3 contains 14 residues. Here the CDR3 DNA reads TGTGCCAGCGGGGGGACTAGCGGGGAGAGGACGCAGTATTTT. Protein: CASGGTSGERTQYF.

The J gene is TRBJ2-5, the V gene TRBV29-1; D perhaps matches TRBD2 (6 bases). The closer fit of TRBJ2-7 to the DNA end suggests the J call may be wrong. The CDR3 totals 12 residues. Germline loops: CDR1 SQVTM, CDR2 ANQGSEA. CDR3 in DNA: TGCAGCTCCACCCAGGGAGGAAGCGAGCAGTACTTC. Amino acids: CSSTQGGSEQYF.

V and J are TRBV7-9 and TRBJ2-5; possible D gene TRBD1, 5 bases. CDR1 and CDR2 from the germline V gene are SEHNR and FQNEAQ (reference sequence). Between the trimmed V and J ends, which lost 3 bases and 2 bases, there was a span of 19 bases. The CDR3 length is 17 residues. CDR3 nucleotide sequence: TGTGCCAGCAGCTTTCTACCAGGGCAAGCCGATCAAGAGACCCAGTACTTC. It encodes CASSFLPGQADQETQYF.

The chain couples TRBV5-1 to TRBJ2-2; D is possibly TRBD2 (5 bases). Trimming left V 4 bases short and J 8 bases short, with 15 bases between. Per the germline V gene, CDR1 is SGHRS and CDR2 is YFSETQ. CDR3 length equals 14 residues. CDR3 sequence: CASSTRGFGGELFF. CDR3 nucleotides: TGCGCCAGCAGCACCCGGGGATTTGGTGGGGAGCTGTTTTTT.

This clone has just a few counts. This chain joins TRBV9 and TRBJ2-7, with TRBD2 matching over 15 bases. CDR1 and CDR2 (germline): SGDLS, YYNGEE. V lost 3 bases and J lost 3; bases outside the gene matches: 7. The CDR3 has 17 residues. In DNA form, the CDR3 reads TGTGCCAGCAGCGAGCGGGGGACTAGCGGGGGGTTCTACGAGCAGTACTTC. This codes for CASSERGTSGGFYEQYF. Variable domain in full (rest from reference TRBV9 and TRBJ2-7): DSGVTQTPKHLITATGQRVTLRCSPRSGDLSVYWYQQSLDQGLQFLIQYYNGEERAKGNILERFSAQQFPDLHSELNLSSLELGDSALYFCASSERGTSGGFYEQYFGPGTRLTVT.

V gene TRBV5-4 combines with J gene TRBJ2-2; D perhaps matches TRBD2 (5 bases). Germline CDR1 is SGHNT and CDR2 is YYREEE (reference sequence). Trimming removed 7 bases from V and 4 bases from J, with 8 bases in between. The CDR3 totals 12 residues. CDR3 amino acids: CASGLTTGELFF. In DNA form, the CDR3 reads TGTGCCAGCGGACTTACCACCGGGGAGCTGTTTTTT.

V is TRBV18 and J is TRBJ2-5; D unresolved. V shed 2 bases and J shed 5 bases, with 6 bases lying between them. Germline loops: CDR1 KGHSH, CDR2 LQKENI. There are 12 residues in the CDR3. The CDR3 nucleotides are TGTGCCAGCTCACCAACAACGGAGACCCAGTACTTC. Amino acid sequence: CASSPTTETQYF.

A single count supports this clone. The rearrangement uses TRBV2 and TRBJ1-1; 7 bases are a match to TRBD1. Germline loops: CDR1 SNHLY, CDR2 FYNNEI. The trim removed 4 bases at V and 1 base at J, leaving 12 bases unmatched. The CDR3 totals 17 residues. The CDR3 coding sequence is TGTGCCAGCAGTGTCTTACAGGGGCAGTTGACGAACACTGAAGCTTTCTTT. Translated: CASSVLQGQLTNTEAFF.

V is TRBV6-5 and J is TRBJ1-1; TRBD1 matches at 7 bases. Germline V gene sequence: CDR1 MNHEY, CDR2 SVGAGI. The length of the CDR3 is 14 residues. V lost 7 bases, J lost 3 bases, and 8 bases stayed unmatched. This CDR3 reads CASTLAGQHTEAFF. The CDR3 DNA is TGTGCCAGCACCTTGGCGGGACAGCACACTGAAGCTTTCTTT.

The chain employs TRBV19 and TRBJ2-1; 8 bases agree with TRBD1. Germline CDR1 reads LNHDA; CDR2 reads SQIVND (reference sequence). The CDR3 is made up of 16 amino acids. The V and J ends lost 5 bases and 1 base, in that order; junction bases with no gene match: 7. The CDR3 coding sequence is TGTGCCAGTAGTTCCCGACAGGGGAGGTCCTACAATGAGCAGTTCTTC. Residues: CASSSRQGRSYNEQFF.